Following are 14 T cell receptor beta chains from one sample sequenced in a study of blood T cells in healthy people across ages. Using a J-beta primer mix together with a sample-barcoded 5' primer, a second PCR was run for about 7 to 12 cycles. TCRdb re-called the 5' RACE reads with MiXCR, one entry per CDR3 protein. Among 950,000 to 1,200,000 distinct CDR3 sequences, about two fifths were seen once, and the ten largest hold roughly 14%. Sequences were obtained from blood. All receptors come from a man aged 18 to 29 in good health.

The chain couples TRBV5-1 to TRBJ2-3; a possible D gene is TRBD2 (7 bases). The germline V gene encodes CDR1 SGHRS and CDR2 YFSETQ. Trimming took 6 bases from V and 5 from J, leaving 22 bases between them. CDR3 length: 16 amino acids. CDR3 in amino acids: CASTGGGTSKVDTQYF. CDR3 nucleotides: TGCGCCAGCACCGGCGGGGGCACCTCAAAAGTAGATACGCAGTATTTT.

The CDR3 spells CASSLSGPKETQFF. For the CDR3, the DNA is TGTGCCAGCAGTTTATCCGGACCCAAAGAGACCCAGTTCTTC. V and J are TRBV28 and TRBJ2-1, with D unresolved. This CDR3 region has 14 residues. The V gene's germline CDR1 is MDHEN and CDR2 SYDVKM. Trimming stripped 1 base from V and 13 bases from J, with 17 bases between.

The chain couples TRBV7-2 to TRBJ2-5; maybe TRBD1 (6 bases). The germline V gene has CDR1 SGHTA and CDR2 FQGNSA. The CDR3 is made up of 12 amino acids. The V and J ends lost 4 bases and 11 bases respectively, with 14 bases between them. The CDR3: CASSYGDNEQYF. The CDR3 nucleotides read TGTGCCAGCAGCTACGGGGACAATGAGCAGTACTTC.

The rearrangement links TRBV7-2 to TRBJ1-4, with TRBD1 as a possible D gene (5 bases). Trimming stripped 4 bases from V and 7 bases from J, with 19 bases between. Germline CDR1 is SGHTA and CDR2 is FQGNSA. This CDR3 region has 16 residues. The CDR3 is CASSSGLGVVGEKLFF. CDR3 sequence (DNA): TGTGCCAGCAGCTCCGGCCTAGGGGTGGTTGGTGAAAAACTGTTTTTT.

V usage is TRBV7-2 and J usage is TRBJ1-4; TRBD1 is a possible D gene (5 bases). The CDR3 is 18 amino acids. V lost 1 base and J lost 0, with 15 bases in between. Germline CDR1 and CDR2: SGHTA and FQGNSA. CDR3 nucleotides: TGTGCCAGCAGCTTAGAAAGTCAGGGACGGGCAACTAATGAAAAACTGTTTTTT. Protein product: CASSLESQGRATNEKLFF.

The chain links TRBV12-3 or TRBV12-4 to TRBJ1-4, with D possibly TRBD1 on 6 matching bases. The V end lost 6 bases, the J end lost 4 bases, and 15 bases lay between the germline ends. This CDR3 is 15 amino acids long. The chain's CDR3 is CASSHRGAGNEKLFF. The CDR3 DNA sequence: TGTGCCAGCAGCCATAGGGGGGCGGGTAATGAAAAACTGTTTTTT.

This clonotype turned up a few times. The chain is built from TRBV10-3 and TRBJ1-1; 8 positions agree with TRBD1. The CDR3 length is 13 residues. Trimming took 4 bases from V and 7 from J; bases not matched to a gene: 5. Germline CDR1 is ENHRY and CDR2 is SYGVKD. Here the CDR3 reads CAISGTGKNEAFF. CDR3 nucleotides: TGTGCCATCAGTGGGACAGGGAAAAATGAAGCTTTCTTT.

This clonotype was seen repeatedly, ten times or more. The CDR3 DNA reads TGTGCCATCAGTGAGTCCTGGGAGACCCAGTACTTC. It translates to CAISESWETQYF. This chain links TRBV10-3 with TRBJ2-5, with unresolved D. The CDR3 has 12 residues. The V end lost 0 bases, the J end lost 5 bases, and 4 bases lay between the germline ends. Per germline, CDR1 ENHRY and CDR2 SYGVKD.

The chain combines TRBV7-3 with TRBJ2-2, with no clear D. V lost 2 bases and J 5 bases, leaving 6 bases between the germline ends. Germline V gene lookup returns CDR1 SGHTA and CDR2 FQGTGA. The CDR3 covers 13 residues. The CDR3 DNA reads as TGTGCCAGCAGCTTATGGGGTACCGGGGAGCTGTTTTTT. This encodes CASSLWGTGELFF.

The chain combines TRBV12-3 or TRBV12-4 with TRBJ1-2; D remains ambiguous. The V gene lost 2 bases and the J gene lost 6 bases, with 10 bases spanning the gap. The length of the CDR3 is 13 residues. This CDR3 reads CASSLSGRHGYTF. The CDR3, as DNA: TGTGCCAGCAGTTTAAGTGGACGACATGGCTACACCTTC.

The rearrangement uses TRBV20-1 and TRBJ1-2; D is uncertain. Germline CDR1 reads DFQATT; CDR2 reads SNEGSKA (reference sequence). Trimming stripped 0 bases from V and 3 bases from J, with 17 bases between. The CDR3 has 16 residues. The CDR3 is CSARDVFPGFDYGYTF. The CDR3 DNA is TGCAGTGCTAGAGATGTCTTTCCGGGGTTCGACTATGGCTACACCTTC.

This chain joins TRBV5-1 and TRBJ1-1; D remains unclear. V lost 4 bases and J 1 base, leaving 11 bases between the germline ends. Germline V lookup: CDR1 SGHRS, CDR2 YFSETQ. CDR3 length equals 14 residues. This CDR3 is CASSPLNRNTEAFF. CDR3 DNA: TGCGCCAGCAGCCCCCTAAACAGGAACACTGAAGCTTTCTTT.

Here the CDR3 DNA reads TGTGCCAGCAGCGAAGCCCCCAGAGGGGATAGCAATCAGCCCCAGCATTTT. Its protein is CASSEAPRGDSNQPQHF. V and J are TRBV11-2 and TRBJ1-5; D perhaps matches TRBD1 (5 bases). Germline V gene lookup returns CDR1 SGHAT and CDR2 FQNNGV. Trimming left V 5 bases short and J 0 bases short, with 17 bases between. The CDR3 is made up of 17 amino acids. Drawing the rest from reference TRBV11-2 and TRBJ1-5, the complete variable domain is EAGVAQSPRYKIIEKRQSVAFWCNPISGHATLYWYQQILGQGPKLLIQFQNNGVVDDSQLPKDRFSAERLKGVDSTLKIQPAKLEDSAVYLCASSEAPRGDSNQPQHFGDGTRLSIL.

This clonotype showed up just a few times. The chain carries TRBV9 and TRBJ2-1; D unresolved. Germline CDR1 SGDLS, CDR2 YYNGEE. Trimming left V 3 bases short and J 2 bases short, with 12 bases between. This CDR3 has 15 amino acids. CDR3 region: CASSGSSGTYNEQFF. DNA of the CDR3: TGTGCCAGCAGCGGTTCCTCGGGCACCTACAATGAGCAGTTCTTC.